Listed below are T cell receptor beta chains from one sample, sequenced in a study of graft-versus-host responses after intestinal transplantation. TCRdb keeps only in-frame clones here, not all; method: immunoSEQ multiplex PCR. The sample consists of fewer than 130,000 clones, just over 90% of them appearing once. These receptors' antigens are unknown. This specimen consisted of unstimulated CD8+ T cells sorted from spleen or lymph node cells, obtained before intestinal transplant. These receptor sequences come from a human donor who received an intestinal transplant. Both conserved end residues are trimmed from each CDR3. Each record gives: CDR3 length, V gene, CDR3 protein.

13 TRBV6-1 ASSAPPGRAYEQY
9 TRBV20-1 SASVLGEQY
13 TRBV7-9 ASSGTSGIPGELF
13 TRBV4-1 ASSQDGPPGNTIY
11 TRBV29-1 SAQPGRNGEQF
13 TRBV2 ASSEALGMSYEQY
12 TRBV6-5 ASGGVDRGNGYT
13 TRBV27 ASSFGAGSYNEQF
13 TRBV14 ASSQARGSGTEAF
13 TRBV11-1 ASSLASGETYEQY
17 TRBV4-1 ASSQAPLAGGFPSYEQY
14 TRBV28 ASSLATSGRSDTQY
13 TRBV9 ASSVDGFSGNTIY
13 TRBV6-5 ASKEISGAQETQY
12 TRBV27 ASSFALFSYEQY
12 TRBV7-9 ASSPRWGDNEQF
16 TRBV14 ASSQVNCWRGRRETQY
13 TRBV9 ASSAGTRNTGELF
11 TRBV7-9 ASSPPKKETQY
9 TRBV6-5 ASSLTDEQY
14 TRBV7-6 ASSLAAGGPTGELF
11 TRBV6-5 ASSYSSADEQF
11 TRBV5-1 ASRFSPTGEQY
12 TRBV2 ASSEARTSPEAF
11 TRBV7-9 ASSFRGGETQY
13 TRBV27 ASSLQGSRYNEQF
14 TRBV7-6 ASSSTGERGAYEQY
12 TRBV6-1 ASTERESPYEQY
13 TRBV2 ASSSGAGEKDTQY
17 TRBV5-4 ASSLTSGPPVDRTDTQY
11 TRBV19 ASSTGGLGEAF
16 TRBV9 ASSVEGTRDYYTDTQY
10 TRBV11-2 ASSFGRYEQY
12 TRBV9 ASSVAPGYNEQF
12 TRBV9 ASSVGSTADTQY
11 TRBV28 ASSDSMNTEAF
10 TRBV30 AWSGRRSEQY
11 TRBV29-1 SVEADGYTEAF
14 TRBV14 ASSQETSGISEEQF
11 TRBV27 ASSLGGGQPQH
11 TRBV7-3 ASSLGPSGTQY
11 TRBV10-2 ATGRSMNTEAF
12 TRBV19 ASSIGTLYYEQY
12 TRBV6-5 ASRTGGSNQPQH
13 TRBV15 ATSRRQDYTYEQY
14 TRBV6-1 ASSGWFGDNTDTQY
11 TRBV7-9 ASSSLVSGELF
13 TRBV7-7 ASRPLAGDTGELF